Listed below are T cell receptor beta chains from one sample, sequenced in a study of Ad26.COV2.S vaccination and SARS-CoV-2 variants. The protocol was immunoSEQ multiplex PCR, while the TCRdb copy is restricted to in-frame clones and leaves out a portion. Found here are some 390,000 clones, 89% of them singletons; the top ten hold approximately 1.9%. The source was peripheral blood, collected in a trial of Ad26.COV2.S vaccine versus placebo. These receptors were taken from a person aged 18 to 59 who received the Ad26.COV2.S COVID-19 vaccine or a placebo. The CDR3 runs from the conserved cysteine through the conserved F or W. A D gene is named only where the DNA matches it firmly. A row's size may be missing; if present it is once, few, many or a size class.

TRBV4-1	-	TRBJ1-5	15	-	TGCGCCAGCAGCCAACTTGGGGGTGGCAATCAGCCCCAGCATTTT	CASSQLGGGNQPQHF
TRBV2	-	TRBJ2-1	16	TRBD2	TGTGCCAGCAGAGGACTAGCGGGAGGGTCCTACAATGAGCAGTTCTTC	CASRGLAGGSYNEQFF
TRBV28	-	TRBJ2-7	14	TRBD2	TGTGCCAGCAGATCTAGCGGGGGGACCTACGAGCAGTACTTC	CASRSSGGTYEQYF
TRBV27	-	TRBJ2-7	10	-	TGTGCCAGCAGTTTAATTGAGCAGTACTTC	CASSLIEQYF
TRBV5-1	-	TRBJ2-1	16	TRBD2	TGCGCCAGCAGCTCTAGCGGGAGGGCCAGGTACAATGAGCAGTTCTTC	CASSSSGRARYNEQFF
TRBV18	-	TRBJ2-1	17	TRBD2	TGTGCCAGCTCACCACTGACCCGGGAGGTGTCCTACAATGAGCAGTTCTTC	CASSPLTREVSYNEQFF
TRBV28	-	TRBJ2-7	13	TRBD1	TGTGCCAGCAGTTTTCAGGGGGCTGGAGAGCAGTACTTC	CASSFQGAGEQYF
TRBV20-1	-	TRBJ2-7	13	-	TGCAGTGCTAGTTCGGTGGATACCTACGAGCAGTACTTC	CSASSVDTYEQYF
TRBV28	-	TRBJ1-6	16	-	TGTGCCAGCAGGCCCCTCAGTAGCTCCTATAATTCACCCCTCCACTTT	CASRPLSSSYNSPLHF
TRBV5-5	-	TRBJ2-5	19	TRBD2	TGTGCCAGCAGCTTGGAGGGTACTAGCGGATCCACTCGTCCAGAGACCCAGTACTTC	CASSLEGTSGSTRPETQYF
TRBV3-1/TRBV3-2	few	TRBJ2-3	17	-	TGTGCCAGCAGCCAAGAAGGGAGAACGGGAGTGGTACATACGCAGTATTTT	CASSQEGRTGVVHTQYF
TRBV11-2	-	TRBJ2-1	15	TRBD1	TGTGCCAGCAGCCCGGGACAGGGGATCTACAATGAGCAGTTCTTC	CASSPGQGIYNEQFF
TRBV4-3	-	TRBJ2-1	14	-	TGCGCCAGCAGCCAAGGGGCGGGTTACAATGAGCAGTTCTTC	CASSQGAGYNEQFF
TRBV27	-	TRBJ1-4	13	-	TGTGCCAGCAATGGGAGATATCTTGAAAAACTGTTTTTT	CASNGRYLEKLFF
TRBV7-6	-	TRBJ2-7	15	TRBD1	TGTGCCAGCAGCTTACACACAGGGGGATCCTACGAGCAGTACTTC	CASSLHTGGSYEQYF
TRBV6-5	-	TRBJ2-3	12	TRBD2	TGTGCCAGCAGTCCCGGGGGGGGCACGCAGTATTTT	CASSPGGGTQYF
TRBV6-2/TRBV6-3	many	TRBJ1-6	14	-	TGTGCCAGCAGTTACGGAGGGAGAGATTCACCCCTCCACTTT	CASSYGGRDSPLHF
TRBV19	-	TRBJ2-1	12	-	TGTGCCAGTTCAAATACCTACAATGAGCAGTTCTTC	CASSNTYNEQFF
TRBV10-3	-	TRBJ1-5	11	-	TGTGCCATGGGGAGCAATCAGCCCCAGCATTTT	CAMGSNQPQHF
TRBV7-2	once	TRBJ1-1	13	-	TGTGCCAGCAGCTTATATATGAACACTGAAGCTTTCTTT	CASSLYMNTEAFF
TRBV6-1	-	TRBJ1-4	11	TRBD1	TGTGCCAGCAGTGAAGGGGGGACAGTACGTTTT	CASSEGGTVRF
TRBV19	-	TRBJ2-7	15	TRBD2	TGTGCCAGTAGTATAGGTGAGACTAGCGGCTACGAGCAGTACTTC	CASSIGETSGYEQYF
TRBV28	-	TRBJ2-1	13	-	TGTGCCAGCAGTTTAGCCGGGTACAATGAGCAGTTCTTC	CASSLAGYNEQFF
TRBV5-6	many	TRBJ1-2	16	-	TGTGCCAGCAGCTTGGTGTTGCAGGCCTACCGTGATGGCTACACCTTC	CASSLVLQAYRDGYTF
TRBV19	once	TRBJ1-1	16	-	TGTGCCAGTAGTATAGATCATGCGGGGGCAAACACTGAAGCTTTCTTT	CASSIDHAGANTEAFF
TRBV19	-	TRBJ1-2	14	TRBD1	TGTGCCAGTGATGACACAGGGGGGCACTATGGCTACACCTTC	CASDDTGGHYGYTF
TRBV3-1/TRBV3-2	-	TRBJ1-2	14	-	TGTGCCAGCAGCACCCGGTTGGCTAACTATGGCTACACCTTC	CASSTRLANYGYTF
TRBV10-2	-	TRBJ2-7	12	TRBD2	TGCGCCAGCAGTGGGCAGGGAGGGGAGCAGTACTTC	CASSGQGGEQYF
TRBV5-1	-	TRBJ2-3	19	TRBD2	TGCGCCAGCAGCTCCCCCCCCAGCGGGAGGTGGAGAAGCACAGATACGCAGTATTTT	CASSSPPSGRWRSTDTQYF
TRBV19	-	TRBJ1-6	14	TRBD1	TGTGCCAGCGGAGGGGGACAGAACTACTCACCCCTCCACTTT	CASGGGQNYSPLHF
TRBV29-1	once	TRBJ2-5	12	-	TGCAGCGTACTCCGGAACGGGGAGACCCAGTACTTC	CSVLRNGETQYF
TRBV9	-	TRBJ1-1	19	-	TGTGCCAGCAGCGTAGGGCTTTTGGAGGGCCAAGGCCCGAACACTGAAGCTTTCTTT	CASSVGLLEGQGPNTEAFF
TRBV12-3/TRBV12-4	once	TRBJ2-7	11	-	TGTGCCAGCAGTTCAGCGGCAGTGCAGTACTTC	CASSSAAVQYF
TRBV6-2/TRBV6-3	-	TRBJ2-2	19	TRBD2	TGTGCCAGCAGTTACAGACTAGCGGGAGGTCCTCACGGGGCCGGGGAGCTGTTTTTT	CASSYRLAGGPHGAGELFF
TRBV5-1	-	TRBJ2-1	15	-	TGCGCCAGCAAAAAAGCGGGTTCCCTTTACAATGAGCAGTTCTTC	CASKKAGSLYNEQFF
TRBV28	-	TRBJ2-7	12	-	TGTGCCAGCAGCCCCGGGACTGCCGAGCAGTACTTC	CASSPGTAEQYF
TRBV28	-	TRBJ1-4	13	-	TGTGCCAGCAGTTTGGCAGTTAATGAAAAACTGTTTTTT	CASSLAVNEKLFF
TRBV7-8	-	TRBJ1-4	17	-	TGTGCCAGCAGCTTAAACGTTAGGGATTCAACTAATGAAAAACTGTTTTTT	CASSLNVRDSTNEKLFF
TRBV18	-	TRBJ2-1	15	TRBD2	TGTGCCAGCTCATACACGGGACTAGCCCGCGGTGAGCAGTTCTTC	CASSYTGLARGEQFF
TRBV9	-	TRBJ2-7	13	-	TGTGCCAGCAGCGTAGCAGGAGGGGACGAGCAGTACTTC	CASSVAGGDEQYF
TRBV15	-	TRBJ2-1	17	-	TGTGCCACCAGCAGAGATGAAGTGGACAGTTCCTACAATGAGCAGTTCTTC	CATSRDEVDSSYNEQFF
TRBV11-3	-	TRBJ1-2	15	-	TGTGCCAGCAGCTTAGAACGGGAGGCCTACTATGGCTACACCTTC	CASSLEREAYYGYTF
TRBV28	-	TRBJ2-7	17	TRBD2	TGTGCCAGCAGTTCTCCCGGACTAGCGGGAGGGGCCTACGAGCAGTACTTC	CASSSPGLAGGAYEQYF
TRBV18	few	TRBJ1-2	13	-	TGTGCCAGCTCACCAAGGGAATCCGGTGGCTACACCTTC	CASSPRESGGYTF
TRBV5-4	-	TRBJ2-7	15	TRBD2	TGTGCCAGCAGCTTGGTGACTAGCGGAGCCCAGGGGCAGTACTTC	CASSLVTSGAQGQYF